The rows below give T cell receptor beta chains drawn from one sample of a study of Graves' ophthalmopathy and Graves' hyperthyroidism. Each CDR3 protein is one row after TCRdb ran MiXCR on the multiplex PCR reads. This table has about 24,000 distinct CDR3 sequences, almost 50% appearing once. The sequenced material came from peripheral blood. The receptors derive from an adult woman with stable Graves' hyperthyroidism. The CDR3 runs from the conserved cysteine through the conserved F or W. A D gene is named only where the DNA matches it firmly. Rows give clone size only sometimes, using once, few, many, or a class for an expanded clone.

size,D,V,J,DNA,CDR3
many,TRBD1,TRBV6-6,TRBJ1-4,TGTGCCAGCAGTTATGGGACAGGCGAAAAACTGTTTTTT,CASSYGTGEKLFF
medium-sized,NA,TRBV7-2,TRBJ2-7,TGTGCCAGCAGCTTAGCCCAATCCTACGAGCAGTACTTC,CASSLAQSYEQYF
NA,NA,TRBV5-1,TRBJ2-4,TGCGCCAGCAGCTTGGGACAGGGAGGGGACATTCAGTACTTC,CASSLGQGGDIQYF
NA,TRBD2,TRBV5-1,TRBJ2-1,TGCGCCAGCAGCTACGGACAGGGAGGGACTAGCGGGAGCAATGAGCAGTTCTTC,CASSYGQGGTSGSNEQFF
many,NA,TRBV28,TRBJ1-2,TGTGCCAGCAACTCCGTAGGAGATGGCTACACCTTC,CASNSVGDGYTF
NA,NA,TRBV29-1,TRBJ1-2,TGCAGCGCCACCAGGGTTAACGGCTACACCTTC,CSATRVNGYTF
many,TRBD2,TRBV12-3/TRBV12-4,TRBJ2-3,TGTGCCAGCAGGCGGGGGAGCGGGAAAACCACAGATACGCAGTATTTT,CASRRGSGKTTDTQYF
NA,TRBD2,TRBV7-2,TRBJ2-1,TGTGCCAGCAAGACTAGCGGGAGTTTTTTAGACAATGAGCAGTTCTTC,CASKTSGSFLDNEQFF
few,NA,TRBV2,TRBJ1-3,TGTGCCAGCAGTGGTTACGGAAACACCATATATTTT,CASSGYGNTIYF
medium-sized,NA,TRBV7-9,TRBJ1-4,TGTGCCAGCAGCTTAAGGAGAGAAAATGAAAAACTGTTTTTT,CASSLRRENEKLFF
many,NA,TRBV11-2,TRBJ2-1,TGTGCCAGCAGCTTAGGGACAGTTCCCTACAATGAGCAGTTCTTC,CASSLGTVPYNEQFF
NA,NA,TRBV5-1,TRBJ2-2,TGCGCCAGCAGCTTGGTAGTAGGACAAGACGGGGAGCTGTTTTTT,CASSLVVGQDGELFF
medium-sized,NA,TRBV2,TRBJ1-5,TGTGCCAGCAGTGGCGGCCCCCCGGGTCAGCCCCAGCATTTT,CASSGGPPGQPQHF
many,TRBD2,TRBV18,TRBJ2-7,TGTGCCAGCTCACCCACTAGCGGGCAAGGCGAGCAGTACTTC,CASSPTSGQGEQYF
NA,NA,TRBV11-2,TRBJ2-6,TGTGCCAGCAGCCCACGGACGGGCTCTGGGGCCAACGTCCTGACTTTC,CASSPRTGSGANVLTF
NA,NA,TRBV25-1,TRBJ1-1,TGTGCCAGCAGTGAATCGATTGGAGGGGACACTGAAGCTTTCTTT,CASSESIGGDTEAFF
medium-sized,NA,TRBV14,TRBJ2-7,TGTGCCAGCAGCCAAGGGAGGGGTTACGAGCAGTACTTC,CASSQGRGYEQYF
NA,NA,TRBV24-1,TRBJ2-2,TGCGCCAGCAGCCCAACCCCGGACCCGGGAAGCACCGGGGAGCTGTTTTTT,CASSPTPDPGSTGELFF
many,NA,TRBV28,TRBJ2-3,TGTGCCAGCAGTTTTAGCGCGGGCACAGATACGCAGTATTTT,CASSFSAGTDTQYF
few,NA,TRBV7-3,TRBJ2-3,TGTGCCAGCAGCTTAAGCACGAGAGATACGCAGTATTTT,CASSLSTRDTQYF
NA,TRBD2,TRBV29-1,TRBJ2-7,TGCAGCGTTGAAGACAGGACTAGCGGGAGGGCCTTCTACGAGCAGTACTTC,CSVEDRTSGRAFYEQYF
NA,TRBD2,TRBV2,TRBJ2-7,TGTGCCAGCAGCTTAAGGGGCGGGAGAAGCTCCTACGAGCAGTACTTC,CASSLRGGRSSYEQYF
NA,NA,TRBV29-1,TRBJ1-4,TGCAGCGTCCGGACGGGGGGCACGAATGAAAAACTGTTTTTT,CSVRTGGTNEKLFF
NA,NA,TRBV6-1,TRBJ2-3,TGTGCCAGCATGGACGGGGGATTTACAGATACGCAATATTTT,CASMDGGFTDTQYF
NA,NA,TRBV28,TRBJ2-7,TGTGCCAGCGCAGGGTCCTGCGAGCGGTACTTC,CASAGSCERYF
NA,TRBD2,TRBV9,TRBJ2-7,TGTGCCAGCAGCCTTAGCGGGAGGTCCTACGAGCAGTACTTC,CASSLSGRSYEQYF
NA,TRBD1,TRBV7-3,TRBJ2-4,TGTGCCAGCAGCAACGGACAGGGACTAGCCAAAAACATTCAGTACTTC,CASSNGQGLAKNIQYF
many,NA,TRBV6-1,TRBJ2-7,TGTGCCAGCAAGCTAGGGGATTACGAGCAGTACTTC,CASKLGDYEQYF
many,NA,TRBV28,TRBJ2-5,TGCGCCAGCAGCTGGGGGCTGCAAGAGACCCAGTACTTC,CASSWGLQETQYF
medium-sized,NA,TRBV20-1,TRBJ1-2,TGCAGTGCGGGGACTTATTACGGCTACACCTTC,CSAGTYYGYTF
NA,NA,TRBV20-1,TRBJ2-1,TGCAGTGCTAGACCAAGGGTAAGGGAGCAGTTCTTC,CSARPRVREQFF
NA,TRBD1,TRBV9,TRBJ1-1,TGTGCCAGCAGCGTAGCACAGGGGGCGATGAACACTGAAGCTTTCTTT,CASSVAQGAMNTEAFF
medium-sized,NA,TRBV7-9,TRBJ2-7,TGTGCCAGCAGCTTAGTCCCGGGAGTCCCCTACGAGCAGTACTTC,CASSLVPGVPYEQYF
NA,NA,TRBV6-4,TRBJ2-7,TGTGCCATCAGTGACGACTCCAAAAGCGAGCAGTACTTC,CAISDDSKSEQYF
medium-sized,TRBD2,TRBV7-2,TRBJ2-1,TGTGCCAGCAGCCGAAGCGGTCGGCTAGCGGTCAATGAGCAGTTCTTC,CASSRSGRLAVNEQFF
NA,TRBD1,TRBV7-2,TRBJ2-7,TGTGCCAGCAGCGAGACAGGGGGACCCTACGAGCAGTACTTC,CASSETGGPYEQYF